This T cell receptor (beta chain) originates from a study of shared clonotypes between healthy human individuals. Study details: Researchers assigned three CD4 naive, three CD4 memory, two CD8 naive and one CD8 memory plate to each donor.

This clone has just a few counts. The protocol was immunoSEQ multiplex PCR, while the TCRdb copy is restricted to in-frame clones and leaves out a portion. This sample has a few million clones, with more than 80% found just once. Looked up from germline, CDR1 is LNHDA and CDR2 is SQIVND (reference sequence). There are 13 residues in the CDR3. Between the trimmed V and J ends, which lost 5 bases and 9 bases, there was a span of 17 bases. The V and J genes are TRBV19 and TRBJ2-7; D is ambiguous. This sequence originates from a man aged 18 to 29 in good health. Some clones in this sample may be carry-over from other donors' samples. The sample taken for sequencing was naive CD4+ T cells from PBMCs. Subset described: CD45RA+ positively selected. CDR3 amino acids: CASSPGDADAQYF. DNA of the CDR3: TGTGCCAGTAGTCCTGGGGATGCTGATGCGCAGTACTTC. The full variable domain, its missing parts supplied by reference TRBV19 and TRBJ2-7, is DGGITQSPKYLFRKEGQNVTLSCEQNLNHDAMYWYRQDPGQGLRLIYYSQIVNDFQKGDIAEGYSVSREKKESFPLTVTSAQKNPTAFYLCASSPGDADAQYFGPGTRLTVT.